This T cell receptor (beta chain) was profiled in a study of T cell responses to AZD1222 COVID-19 vaccine. Regarding the study as a whole: Only 5 to 7 AZD1222 recipients were seropositive at baseline. Nearly half of the spike-specific TCRs reportedly recognize variant regions that carry no mutations. Spike-wide coverage was observed for vaccine-associated CD4 TCRs, with dominant responses at 160-218 and 743-854.

Turning to this clone: What it binds is not known.

Clones were read by immunoSEQ multiplex PCR, and TCRdb kept only the in-frame ones, dropping some. The sample has 95,000 to 150,000 clones, 75% to 90% seen once. The V segment lost 9 bases and the J segment 4 bases; nucleotides outside the gene matches: 6. CDR1 and CDR2 from the germline V gene are MRHNA and SNTAGT. CDR3 length equals 13 residues. The sequencing here drew on peripheral blood, taken on day 0 of MenACWY control vaccination. The chain employs TRBV6-4 and TRBJ2-1, with 7 bases lining up with TRBD1. This receptor was identified in an adult in good health. CDR3 amino acids: CASAGTEYNEQFF. In DNA, the CDR3 is TGTGCCAGTGCCGGGACAGAGTACAATGAGCAGTTCTTC.